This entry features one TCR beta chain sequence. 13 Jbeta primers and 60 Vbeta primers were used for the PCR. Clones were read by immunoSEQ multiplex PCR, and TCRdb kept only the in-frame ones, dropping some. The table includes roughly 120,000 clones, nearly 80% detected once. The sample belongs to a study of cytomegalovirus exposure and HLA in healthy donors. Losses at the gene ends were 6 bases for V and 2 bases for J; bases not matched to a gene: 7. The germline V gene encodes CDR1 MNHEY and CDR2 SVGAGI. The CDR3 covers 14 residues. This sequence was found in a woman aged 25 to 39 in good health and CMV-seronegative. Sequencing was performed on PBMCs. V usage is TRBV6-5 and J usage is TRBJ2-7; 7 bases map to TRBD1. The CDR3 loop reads CASSPGQKTYEQYF. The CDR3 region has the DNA TGTGCCAGCAGCCCGGGACAGAAAACCTACGAGCAGTACTTC.